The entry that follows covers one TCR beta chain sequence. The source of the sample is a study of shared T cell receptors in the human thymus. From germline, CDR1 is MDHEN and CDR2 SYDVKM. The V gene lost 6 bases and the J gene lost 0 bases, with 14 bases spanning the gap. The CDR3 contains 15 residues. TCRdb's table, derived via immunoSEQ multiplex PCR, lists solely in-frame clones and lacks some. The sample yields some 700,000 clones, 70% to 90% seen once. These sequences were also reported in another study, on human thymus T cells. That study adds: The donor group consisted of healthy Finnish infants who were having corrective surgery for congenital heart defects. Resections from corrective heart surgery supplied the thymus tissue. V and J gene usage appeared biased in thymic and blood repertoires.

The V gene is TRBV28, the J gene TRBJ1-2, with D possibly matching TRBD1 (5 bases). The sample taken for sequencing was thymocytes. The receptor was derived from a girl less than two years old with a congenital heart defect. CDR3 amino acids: CASRWGGRTNYGYTF. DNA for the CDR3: TGTGCCAGCAGATGGGGCGGACGGACTAACTATGGCTACACCTTC.